This TCR beta chain was profiled in a study of cytomegalovirus exposure and HLA in healthy donors. PCR was performed using 60 Vbeta and 13 Jbeta primers. Profiling relied on immunoSEQ multiplex PCR, and the TCRdb table lists in-frame clones only, not all of them. The sample has about 160,000 clones, about 81% seen once. Overall study results and limits: Among TCR sequences, most were rare, though some public TCRs appeared in many donors.

With respect to this clone: No antigen is known for it.

CDR1 and CDR2 from the germline V gene are SGHRS and YFSETQ. CDR3 length: 14 residues. Germline trimming cut 7 bases from V and 4 bases from J; bases unmatched to any gene: 6. This clonotype was obtained from a girl aged 10-17 years in good health and CMV-seropositive. Sequences were obtained from PBMCs. V usage is TRBV5-1 and J usage is TRBJ2-2, with TRBD2 matching 8 bases. The CDR3 sequence is CASGLAGITGELFF. As DNA, the CDR3 is TGCGCCAGCGGTCTAGCGGGCATCACCGGGGAGCTGTTTTTT.